This paragraph covers one TCR beta chain sequence. J gave up 0 bases and V 5 bases, and 3 bases lay outside the gene matches. Germline CDR1 MNHEY, CDR2 SVGAGI. The CDR3 is made up of 15 amino acids. The source of the sample is a study of cytotoxic CD8 clonotypes in ibrutinib-treated CLL. Profiling relied on immunoSEQ multiplex PCR, and the TCRdb table lists in-frame clones only, not all of them. The sample yields 20,000 to 30,000 clones, 68% seen once. The chain uses TRBV6-5 and TRBJ1-3, with 8 bases that match TRBD1. The source material was PBMCs, sampled after 24 months of ibrutinib treatment. This clonotype was sampled from a human donor with chronic lymphocytic leukemia. This chain's CDR3 is CASSRGQVSGNTIYF. CDR3 nucleotide sequence: TGTGCCAGCAGTAGGGGACAGGTCTCTGGAAACACCATATATTTT.